This T cell receptor beta chain was captured in a study of T cell changes during pregnancy in multiple sclerosis. Here immunoSEQ multiplex PCR was the method, and the copy in TCRdb shows in-frame clones only, minus some. There are about 50,000 clones in the sample; around 94% occur only once, and roughly 0.37% lies in the top ten. The V gene lost 0 bases and the J gene lost 3 bases, with 16 bases spanning the gap. Germline V gives CDR1 SGHNT, CDR2 YYREEE (reference sequence). The CDR3 length is 16 residues. The chain combines TRBV5-4 with TRBJ2-7; the D gene is possibly TRBD2 (7 bases). The sample here was CD4+ T cells from peripheral blood mononuclear cells, taken before pregnancy. This receptor was obtained from a female donor with multiple sclerosis, enrolled in a pregnancy study. The CDR3 nucleotides read TGTGCCAGCAGCTTGGTCGGGGGGCTACAGCTCTACGAGCAGTACTTC. It specifies CASSLVGGLQLYEQYF.